The 24 T cell receptor beta chains below were found in one sample sequenced in a study of blood T cell repertoires in COVID-19. TCRdb keeps only in-frame clones here, not all; method: immunoSEQ multiplex PCR. This table holds 16,000 or so clones, roughly nine tenths found once. Sequencing was performed on peripheral blood. The source is a man older than 75 with acute or convalescent COVID-19.

This chain uses TRBV7-3 with TRBJ2-1; the match to TRBD1 covers 12 bases. CDR1 is SGHTA and CDR2 is FQGTGA in the germline V gene. The CDR3 runs to 15 residues. V shed 6 bases, J shed 8 bases, and the junction held 8 bases outside the gene matches. CDR3 in DNA: TGTGCCAGCAGGTACCCCGGGACAGGGGGCGATGAGCAGTTCTTC. As protein: CASRYPGTGGDEQFF.

The rearrangement joins TRBV11-2 to TRBJ2-3, with TRBD2 matching over 9 bases. J gave up 1 base and V 10 bases, and 6 bases lay outside the gene matches. CDR1 is SGHAT, CDR2 FQNNGV, per germline. This CDR3 contains 14 residues. The chain's CDR3 is CATGVAGGTDTQYF. DNA of the CDR3: TGTGCCACCGGGGTAGCGGGAGGCACAGATACGCAGTATTTT.

CDR3 region: CASSMSVHYGYTF. The CDR3 DNA follows: TGTGCCAGTAGTATGAGTGTTCACTATGGCTACACCTTC. The chain is built from TRBV19 and TRBJ1-2; D remains unclear. Trimming pared 3 bases from V and 3 bases from J, leaving 8 bases between. The V gene's germline CDR1 is LNHDA and CDR2 SQIVND (reference sequence). The CDR3 sequence is 13 residues long. Variable domain in full (rest from reference TRBV19 and TRBJ1-2): DGGITQSPKYLFRKEGQNVTLSCEQNLNHDAMYWYRQDPGQGLRLIYYSQIVNDFQKGDIAEGYSVSREKKESFPLTVTSAQKNPTAFYLCASSMSVHYGYTFGSGTRLTVV.

A few counts support this clone. In nucleotides, the CDR3 is TGTGCCAGCAGTTTCGACAGGGACGCTTTCTTT. It encodes CASSFDRDAFF. The V and J genes are TRBV12-3 or TRBV12-4 and TRBJ1-1; 7 nucleotides line up with TRBD1. Unmatched junction bases numbered 3, after V lost 3 bases and J lost 11 bases. CDR3 length equals 11 residues.

This chain connects TRBV10-1 to TRBJ2-3; TRBD1 matches 9 bases. J was trimmed by 3 bases and V by 0 bases; bases with no gene match: 4. Germline V lookup: CDR1 WNHNN, CDR2 SYGVQD (reference sequence). The CDR3 length is 16 residues. CDR3 in amino acids: CASSESVGTGTDTQYF. In nucleotides, the CDR3 is TGCGCCAGCAGTGAGTCTGTAGGGACAGGGACAGATACGCAGTATTTT.

The rearrangement uses TRBV3-1 (or the pseudogene TRBV3-2) and TRBJ1-3; D is ambiguous. V shed 2 bases and J shed 6 bases, with 14 bases lying between them. Germline CDR1 and CDR2: LGHDT and YNNKEL (reference sequence). The CDR3 contains 15 residues. The chain's CDR3 is CASSQSLGRENTIYF. The CDR3 nucleotides read TGTGCCAGCAGCCAAAGCCTGGGGAGGGAAAACACCATATATTTT.

This clone has just one count. The chain links TRBV5-1 to TRBJ2-7, with 9 bases matching TRBD2. Trimming at V came to 2 bases and at J to 6 bases, leaving 6 bases not matched to a gene. The CDR3 has 14 amino acids. Looked up from germline, CDR1 is SGHRS and CDR2 is YFSETQ. The CDR3 spells CASSFSGSPGEQYF. CDR3 bases: TGCGCCAGCAGCTTTAGCGGGAGCCCAGGCGAGCAGTACTTC.

The J gene is TRBJ2-7, the V gene TRBV6-5; 7 bases agree with TRBD2. There are 14 residues in the CDR3. With V trimmed by 2 bases and J by 7 bases, 8 bases remained unmatched. Germline CDR1 is MNHEY and CDR2 is SVGAGI. The CDR3 reads CASSYRDYPLEQYF. The CDR3 DNA is TGTGCCAGCAGTTACCGGGACTACCCGTTAGAGCAGTACTTC.

This clone was detected only once. This chain joins TRBV19 and TRBJ1-5; maybe TRBD1 (6 bases). Germline-derived CDR1 and CDR2 are LNHDA and SQIVND (reference sequence). The CDR3 consists of 14 residues. V gave up 3 bases and J gave up 7 bases, with 13 bases separating them. In DNA form, the CDR3 reads TGTGCCAGTAGTATGGGAAGGGGGGGACAGCCCCAGCATTTT. It is translated as CASSMGRGGQPQHF.

CDR3 DNA sequence: TGCAGTGCACGACAGGGAGACCAACTGTTTTTT. This codes for CSARQGDQLFF. The V gene is TRBV20-1, the J gene TRBJ1-4; 7 bases fit TRBD1. The germline V gene encodes CDR1 DFQATT and CDR2 SNEGSKA (reference sequence). The CDR3 length is 11 residues. The trim removed 6 bases at V and 12 bases at J, leaving 7 bases unmatched.

The rearrangement links TRBV30 to TRBJ2-3; 9 bases agree with TRBD2. Germline-derived CDR1 and CDR2 are GTSNPN and SVGIG (reference sequence). V was pared by 0 bases and J by 9 bases, with 7 bases of the junction left unmatched. The length of the CDR3 is 14 residues. The CDR3 reads CAWSVTAGGETQYF. The DNA of the CDR3 is TGTGCCTGGAGTGTAACGGCGGGAGGGGAAACGCAGTATTTT.

This clone has a single count. The rearrangement uses TRBV10-2 and TRBJ2-5; D call uncertain. The V gene's germline CDR1 is WSHSY and CDR2 SAAADI. This CDR3 comprises 13 residues. Between the trimmed V and J ends, which lost 3 bases and 0 bases, there was a span of 5 bases. Here the CDR3 DNA reads TGCGCCAGCAGTGATAGATACCAAGAGACCCAGTACTTC. Its translation: CASSDRYQETQYF.

The rearrangement joins TRBV5-1 to TRBJ2-1, with D possibly being TRBD1 (5 bases). The ends were cut back, 0 bases at V and 6 bases at J, with 7 bases in the middle. CDR1 and CDR2 (germline): SGHRS, YFSETQ. The CDR3 runs 13 residues. CDR3 sequence: CASSLEGVNEQFF. The CDR3 DNA sequence: TGCGCCAGCAGCTTGGAAGGGGTCAATGAGCAGTTCTTC.

The chain links TRBV5-1 to TRBJ2-2; D is possibly TRBD1 (7 bases). V lost 4 bases, J lost 6 bases, and 16 bases lay in between. The CDR3 is 15 amino acids. Germline V gives CDR1 SGHRS, CDR2 YFSETQ. CDR3 nucleotides: TGCGCCAGCAGCCTCACAGGGGCGGGGCCCGGGGAGCTGTTTTTT. This translates into CASSLTGAGPGELFF.

The chain couples TRBV7-2 to TRBJ2-3; 7 nucleotides align to TRBD2. This CDR3 region has 15 residues. Germline CDR1 reads SGHTA; CDR2 reads FQGNSA. J lost 6 bases, V lost 3 bases, and 9 bases had no gene match. As DNA, the CDR3 is TGTGCCAGCAGCTTTTCGGGGGGAGGTACTGATACGCAGTATTTT. Protein product: CASSFSGGGTDTQYF.

The V gene is TRBV7-8, the J gene TRBJ1-3, with 10 bases identical to TRBD1. Germline V gives CDR1 SGHVS, CDR2 FQNEAQ. The CDR3 sequence is 17 residues long. Unmatched junction bases numbered 13, after V lost 5 bases and J lost 6 bases. CDR3 in amino acids: CASSPLNAGTGENTIYF. CDR3 sequence (DNA): TGTGCCAGCAGCCCATTAAACGCCGGGACAGGGGAAAACACCATATATTTT. Combining the CDR3 with reference TRBV7-8 and TRBJ1-3 gives the whole variable domain GAGVSQSPRYKVAKRGQDVALRCDPISGHVSLFWYQQALGQGPEFLTYFQNEAQLDKSGLPSDRFFAERPEGSVSTLKIQRTQQEDSAVYLCASSPLNAGTGENTIYFGEGSWLTVV.

This clone came up a few times. The chain is built from TRBV18 and TRBJ1-1; no firm D call. Germline-derived CDR1 and CDR2 are KGHSH and LQKENI. Trimming stripped 3 bases from V and 0 bases from J, with 8 bases between. CDR3 length equals 14 residues. CDR3 sequence (DNA): TGTGCCAGCTCACCGGCCAGAATGAACACTGAAGCTTTCTTT. Translated: CASSPARMNTEAFF. Using reference TRBV18 and TRBJ1-1 for the parts outside the CDR3, the full variable domain is NAGVMQNPRHLVRRRGQEARLRCSPMKGHSHVYWYRQLPEEGLKFMVYLQKENIIDESGMPKERFSAEFPKEGPSILRIQQVVRGDSAAYFCASSPARMNTEAFFGQGTRLTVV.

The genes are TRBV4-1 and TRBJ2-7, with a possible D match to TRBD1 (6 bases). Germline assignment: CDR1 MGHRA and CDR2 YSYEKL. The CDR3 consists of 15 residues. Trimming shortened V by 0 bases and J by 5 bases, and 14 bases separated the two germline ends. The CDR3 nucleotides are TGCGCCAGCAGCCAAGATGGGGCAGGGGCCAACGAGCAGTACTTC. Its protein product is CASSQDGAGANEQYF.

DNA of the CDR3: TGTGCCAGCAGTGGACAGGGTACTTACTACGAGCAGTACTTC. This codes for CASSGQGTYYEQYF. This chain links TRBV2 with TRBJ2-7; TRBD1 matches 7 bases. The CDR3 sequence is 14 residues long. Germline loops: CDR1 SNHLY, CDR2 FYNNEI. The junction had 6 bases not matched to a gene; V was cut back by 4 bases and J by 3 bases.

This clone was seen only once. V and J are TRBV5-1 and TRBJ2-2; D is possibly TRBD1 (5 bases). The CDR3 has 14 amino acids. The germline CDR1 and CDR2 sequences are SGHRS and YFSETQ. Trimming pared 3 bases from V and 1 base from J, leaving 7 bases between. The CDR3: CASSSGQNTGELFF. Written as DNA, the CDR3 is TGCGCCAGCAGCTCAGGACAGAACACCGGGGAGCTGTTTTTT.

This chain uses TRBV11-2 with TRBJ2-7, with 9 bases matching TRBD1. CDR1 and CDR2 (germline): SGHAT, FQNNGV. V lost 3 bases, J lost 1 base, and 7 bases stayed unmatched. There are 16 residues in the CDR3. The CDR3 reads CASSFNTGTGSYEQYF. CDR3 bases: TGTGCCAGCAGCTTCAATACCGGGACAGGGTCCTACGAGCAGTACTTC. Complete variable domain (other parts from reference TRBV11-2 and TRBJ2-7): EAGVAQSPRYKIIEKRQSVAFWCNPISGHATLYWYQQILGQGPKLLIQFQNNGVVDDSQLPKDRFSAERLKGVDSTLKIQPAKLEDSAVYLCASSFNTGTGSYEQYFGPGTRLTVT.

The DNA for the CDR3 is TGTGCCAGCAGCCTAGGGACAGCGGATAGCAATCAGCCCCAGCATTTT. Translation: CASSLGTADSNQPQHF. The chain couples TRBV5-5 to TRBJ1-5, with 7 bases aligning to TRBD1. J lost 0 bases, V lost 4 bases, and 7 bases had no gene match. CDR3 length equals 16 residues. From germline, CDR1 is SGHKS and CDR2 YYEKEE (reference sequence).

The chain links TRBV5-4 to TRBJ1-5; 9 bases agree with TRBD1. V was pared by 2 bases and J by 3 bases, with 0 bases of the junction left unmatched. Germline V gives CDR1 SGHNT, CDR2 YYREEE (reference sequence). This CDR3 comprises 14 residues. For the CDR3, the DNA is TGTGCCAGCAGCTTACAGGGGGCCAATCAGCCCCAGCATTTT. This gives the protein CASSLQGANQPQHF. Full variable domain (remainder filled in from reference TRBV5-4 and TRBJ1-5): ETGVTQSPTHLIKTRGQQVTLRCSSQSGHNTVSWYQQALGQGPQFIFQYYREEENGRGNFPPRFSGLQFPNYSSELNVNALELDDSALYLCASSLQGANQPQHFGDGTRLSIL.

The chain combines TRBV6-5 with TRBJ1-5, with 7 bases identical to TRBD1. V trimming: 4 bases; J trimming: 7 bases; junction bases outside the gene matches: 13. This CDR3 is 16 amino acids long. CDR1 and CDR2 (germline): MNHEY, SVGAGI. CDR3 coding DNA: TGTGCCAGCAGTTTATCCGGGACAGAGTACTGGCAGCCCCAGCATTTT. It yields the protein CASSLSGTEYWQPQHF.